Below are 27 T cell receptor beta chains sequenced from a single sample in a study of blood T cell repertoires in COVID-19 (dated by TCRdb to the early 2020s). Libraries were made using the immunoSEQ multiplex PCR assay. TCRdb took this table from immuneACCESS and kept in-frame rearrangements with V and J called. Such tables lack part of the clones; where checked against another copy, unresolved V genes explain under half of the gap, and the rest is unexplained. This sample comprises roughly 29,000 clones, 65% to 90% of them detected only once. The ten most abundant clones make up less than 30% of the sample. Sequencing used peripheral blood. The source of these receptors is a man aged 65 to 79 with active COVID-19.

This chain links TRBV27 with TRBJ2-3; 8 bases match TRBD1. The CDR3 spans 15 residues. CDR1 and CDR2 from the germline V gene are MNHEY and SMNVEV (reference sequence). V lost 6 bases, J lost 7 bases, and 12 bases stayed unmatched. The chain's CDR3 is CASSSRTGWYHTQYF. Here the CDR3 DNA reads TGTGCCAGCAGCTCCAGGACAGGGTGGTACCATACGCAGTATTTT.

The V gene is TRBV7-6, the J gene TRBJ1-5; a possible D gene is TRBD1 (5 bases). The CDR3 runs 15 residues. Germline assignment: CDR1 SGHVS and CDR2 FNYEAQ. Trimming took 1 base from V and 6 from J, leaving 13 bases between them. CDR3 sequence: CASSLERGFSQPQHF. CDR3 bases: TGTGCCAGCAGCTTAGAAAGGGGCTTTAGTCAGCCCCAGCATTTT.

The gene calls are TRBV6-1 and TRBJ1-1; weak D call: TRBD1 (6 bases). The V gene's germline CDR1 is MNHNS and CDR2 SASEGT. The length of the CDR3 is 15 residues. The ends were cut back, 2 bases at V and 0 bases at J, with 10 bases in the middle. In DNA form, the CDR3 reads TGTGCCAGCAGTGAACCCCACAGGGTGAACACTGAAGCTTTCTTT. Amino acid sequence: CASSEPHRVNTEAFF.

The V call is TRBV27, the J call TRBJ2-3, with D perhaps matching TRBD2 (6 bases). Trimming took 6 bases from V and 1 from J, leaving 14 bases between them. Per germline, CDR1 MNHEY and CDR2 SMNVEV (reference sequence). The CDR3 has 15 residues. This CDR3 reads CASSPLGRRTDTQYF. The CDR3 nucleotides read TGTGCCAGCAGCCCCCTGGGGAGGCGCACAGATACGCAGTATTTT.

This chain joins TRBV4-1 and TRBJ2-7; perhaps TRBD1 as D (6 bases). CDR1 and CDR2 (germline): MGHRA, YSYEKL. The CDR3 runs 15 residues. V dropped 3 bases and J dropped 0 bases, with 12 bases sitting between them. CDR3 in amino acids: CASSQGAQGSYEQYF. The CDR3 DNA is TGCGCCAGCAGCCAGGGGGCACAGGGCTCCTACGAGCAGTACTTC.

Concerning this clone: Other DNA variants within this sample encode the same CDR3. The V call is TRBV7-9, the J call TRBJ1-1, with D unclear. Trimming left V 5 bases short and J 1 base short, with 14 bases between. Germline V gene sequence: CDR1 SEHNR, CDR2 FQNEAQ (reference sequence). The CDR3 is 15 amino acids. CDR3: CASSLGGRRNTEAFF. The CDR3 region has the DNA TGTGCCAGCAGCCTAGGAGGGCGCCGGAACACTGAAGCTTTCTTT.

CDR3 nucleotide sequence: TGTGCCAGCAGCCAAAGAGGCCCCCGGACTAGCGGAGGGGGGGATACGCAGTATTTT. Translated, it gives CASSQRGPRTSGGGDTQYF. This chain joins TRBV3-1 (or the pseudogene TRBV3-2) and TRBJ2-3; 10 bases align to TRBD2. V shed 2 bases, J shed 6 bases, and the junction held 17 bases outside the gene matches. The CDR3 extends over 19 amino acids. Germline V gene data show CDR1 as LGHDT and CDR2 as YNNKEL (reference sequence).

This rearrangement joins TRBV5-1 to TRBJ1-1; no definite D call. V dropped 3 bases and J dropped 7 bases, with 13 bases sitting between them. CDR1 is SGHRS and CDR2 is YFSETQ in the germline V gene. The CDR3 contains 13 residues. The CDR3 region has the DNA TGCGCCAGCAGCTCGGAGATTCGGGGTGAAGCTTTCTTT. Translating it yields CASSSEIRGEAFF.

The chain joins TRBV6-6 to TRBJ2-2, with D uncertain. V lost 6 bases, J lost 5 bases, and 10 bases lay in between. Germline V CDR1 and CDR2: MNHNY, SVGAGI (reference sequence). This CDR3 spans 13 amino acids. CDR3 sequence (DNA): TGTGCCAGCAGCCCACCCCAGACCGGGGAGCTGTTTTTT. Its protein product is CASSPPQTGELFF.

This clone has only one observation. V and J are TRBV10-2 and TRBJ2-1; TRBD1 might be the D (6 bases). The CDR3 consists of 15 residues. With 6 bases removed from V and 4 bases from J, the gap between germline ends came to 16 bases. Germline CDR1 and CDR2: WSHSY and SAAADI. CDR3 nucleotides: TGCGCCAGCAGCTTCGGGACACCCGAATACAATGAGCAGTTCTTC. Translated: CASSFGTPEYNEQFF.

This clone was seen once. The chain is built from TRBV11-2 and TRBJ2-2; 7 nucleotides match TRBD2. Germline loops: CDR1 SGHAT, CDR2 FQNNGV. The trim removed 5 bases at V and 6 bases at J, leaving 12 bases unmatched. The CDR3 is 16 amino acids. CDR3 in amino acids: CASSAGRLAVPGELFF. For the CDR3, the DNA is TGTGCCAGCAGCGCCGGACGGCTAGCGGTACCCGGGGAGCTGTTTTTT.

The rearrangement uses TRBV4-2 and TRBJ2-5; 13 positions match TRBD2. The CDR3 spans 18 residues. CDR1 and CDR2 from the germline V gene are LGHNA and YNFKEQ. V lost 1 base, J lost 3 bases, and 8 bases stayed unmatched. CDR3 region: CASSQGLAGGYREETQYF. CDR3 coding DNA: TGTGCCAGCAGCCAAGGACTAGCGGGAGGATATAGGGAAGAGACCCAGTACTTC.

The genes are TRBV7-2 and TRBJ1-2, with a possible D match to TRBD1 (5 bases). Trimming took off 0 bases at V and 0 bases at J, with 20 bases between the two ends. This CDR3 is built from 19 residues. Germline CDR1 is SGHTA and CDR2 is FQGNSA. For the CDR3, the DNA is TGTGCCAGCAGCTTAGCCTGGTGGGGCAGGGCGGTTTCTAACTATGGCTACACCTTC. It encodes CASSLAWWGRAVSNYGYTF. The full variable domain, rest sourced from reference TRBV7-2 and TRBJ1-2, is GAGVSQSPSNKVTEKGKDVELRCDPISGHTALYWYRQSLGQGLEFLIYFQGNSAPDKSGLPSDRFSAERTGGSVSTLTIQRTQQEDSAVYLCASSLAWWGRAVSNYGYTFGSGTRLTVV.

This chain links TRBV7-8 with TRBJ1-5; 8 bases are shared with TRBD1. J lost 7 bases, V lost 3 bases, and 5 bases had no gene match. The CDR3 is made up of 14 amino acids. Germline CDR1 SGHVS, CDR2 FQNEAQ. The DNA of the CDR3 is TGTGCCAGCAGCTTCGACAGGGGAAGGCAGCCCCAGCATTTT. It specifies CASSFDRGRQPQHF.

The gene calls are TRBV9 and TRBJ1-2; 9 bases align to TRBD1. CDR3 size: 14 residues. V dropped 3 bases and J dropped 7; count of bases not matched to a gene: 7. The germline gives CDR1 SGDLS, CDR2 YYNGEE. The CDR3 DNA reads as TGTGCCAGCAGCGACCGGACAGGGGCGGGTGGCTACACCTTC. Translating gives CASSDRTGAGGYTF.

This chain links TRBV9 with TRBJ2-1; D remains unclear. The CDR3 contains 12 residues. Between the trimmed V and J ends, which lost 5 bases and 8 bases, there was a span of 11 bases. Germline CDR1 is SGDLS and CDR2 is YYNGEE. The CDR3 DNA follows: TGTGCCAGCAGTGCTAGGTGGGATGAGCAGTTCTTC. It is translated as CASSARWDEQFF.

The chain joins TRBV6-4 to TRBJ2-1, with TRBD1 identical over 10 bases. V was pared by 8 bases and J by 7 bases, with 11 bases of the junction left unmatched. From germline, CDR1 is MRHNA and CDR2 SNTAGT. The CDR3 extends over 15 amino acids. DNA for the CDR3: TGTGCCAGCCAGCCCGACAGGGGGCTGCCGAATGAGCAGTTCTTC. Its protein is CASQPDRGLPNEQFF.

This chain uses TRBV28 with TRBJ1-4, with 8 bases matching TRBD1. Germline V gene data show CDR1 as MDHEN and CDR2 as SYDVKM. With 7 bases clipped from V and 5 bases from J, the junction kept 6 bases outside the gene matches. This CDR3 is built from 14 residues. CDR3 loop: CASKLNRGNEKLFF. DNA for the CDR3: TGTGCCAGCAAGCTGAACAGGGGGAATGAAAAACTGTTTTTT.

This chain links TRBV5-8 with TRBJ2-5, with 7 bases fitting TRBD1. CDR1 and CDR2 from the germline V gene are SGHTS and YDEGEE. The CDR3 runs to 16 residues. The V gene end was trimmed by 4 bases and the J gene end by 4 bases; junction bases not matched to a gene: 13. CDR3 DNA: TGTGCCAGCAGCAGACTTGACAGGGTATCTTCAGAGACCCAGTACTTC. Translated, it gives CASSRLDRVSSETQYF.

The chain has TRBV5-1 and TRBJ1-2; D might be TRBD1 (5 bases). CDR1 and CDR2 from the germline V gene are SGHRS and YFSETQ. The CDR3 consists of 13 residues. Deletions cut 4 bases from V and 6 bases from J, with 13 bases between. CDR3 DNA sequence: TGCGCCAGCAGCCCCCACCAAGGGGATGGCTACACCTTC. Translating gives CASSPHQGDGYTF.

V gene TRBV21-1 combines with J gene TRBJ1-4. TRBV21-1 is a pseudogene locus. The CDR3 has 15 amino acids. The CDR3 DNA reads TGTGCCAGCAGCAAAGGAGTCCGCACGAATGAAAAACTGTTTTTT. Translating it yields CASSKGVRTNEKLFF.

The table lists this clone with a count of one. The V call is TRBV12-3 or TRBV12-4, the J call TRBJ2-3; D gene uncertain. The CDR3 length is 13 residues. Trimming took 5 bases from V and 3 from J, leaving 9 bases between them. The DNA for the CDR3 is TGTGCCAGCAGTCCCCGTGAGACAGATACGCAGTATTTT. This gives the protein CASSPRETDTQYF.

The rearrangement uses TRBV15 and TRBJ1-1; D perhaps matches TRBD1 (6 bases). The germline CDR1 and CDR2 sequences are LNHNV and YYDKDF (reference sequence). The CDR3 has 14 amino acids. Trimming pared 5 bases from V and 0 bases from J, leaving 10 bases between. CDR3 region: CATSGRQVNTEAFF. CDR3 nucleotide sequence: TGTGCCACCAGCGGTCGACAGGTGAACACTGAAGCTTTCTTT. The full variable domain, in which reference TRBV15 and TRBJ1-1 provide the parts outside the CDR3, is DAMVIQNPRYQVTQFGKPVTLSCSQTLNHNVMYWYQQKSSQAPKLLFHYYDKDFNNEADTPDNFQSRRPNTSFCFLDIRSPGLGDTAMYLCATSGRQVNTEAFFGQGTRLTVV.

V usage is TRBV5-6 and J usage is TRBJ1-2; 8 nucleotides line up with TRBD1. V dropped 4 bases and J dropped 7; count of bases not matched to a gene: 9. Germline V gene data show CDR1 as SGHDT and CDR2 as YYEEEE. This CDR3 region has 14 residues. CDR3 bases: TGTGCCAGCAGCCCCGTTCAGGGGGCATCTGGCTACACCTTC. This encodes CASSPVQGASGYTF. Using reference TRBV5-6 and TRBJ1-2 for the parts outside the CDR3, the full variable domain is DAGVTQSPTHLIKTRGQQVTLRCSPKSGHDTVSWYQQALGQGPQFIFQYYEEEERQRGNFPDRFSGHQFPNYSSELNVNALLLGDSALYLCASSPVQGASGYTFGSGTRLTVV.

The CDR3 coding sequence is TGTGCCAGCAGCCAACGAGGGGGCTGGTTAGATACGCAGTATTTT. Translated, it gives CASSQRGGWLDTQYF. V usage is TRBV3-1 (or the pseudogene TRBV3-2) and J usage is TRBJ2-3; 7 nucleotides agree with TRBD1. The CDR3 totals 15 residues. V dropped 2 bases and J dropped 5; count of bases not matched to a gene: 7. The V gene's germline CDR1 is LGHDT and CDR2 YNNKEL (reference sequence).

The gene calls are TRBV28 and TRBJ2-1, with D perhaps matching TRBD1 (6 bases). The CDR3 contains 16 residues. Trimming cost V 9 bases and J 3 bases, with 21 bases left between them. Germline lookup yields CDR1 MDHEN and CDR2 SYDVKM. The CDR3 nucleotides are TGTGCCAGTTCGAGTTTAGGGGGAAGCTTCTACAATGAGCAGTTCTTC. It specifies CASSSLGGSFYNEQFF. Combining the CDR3 with reference TRBV28 and TRBJ2-1 gives the whole variable domain DVKVTQSSRYLVKRTGEKVFLECVQDMDHENMFWYRQDPGLGLRLIYFSYDVKMKEKGDIPEGYSVSREKKERFSLILESASTNQTSMYLCASSSLGGSFYNEQFFGPGTRLTVL.

The rearrangement uses TRBV5-1 and TRBJ2-1; 9 bases are a match to TRBD2. The CDR3 length is 14 residues. After removal of 5 bases from V and 8 bases from J, the junction contained 8 bases not matched to a gene. Per the germline V gene, CDR1 is SGHRS and CDR2 is YFSETQ. For the CDR3, the DNA is TGCGCCAGCAGGGGTAGCGGGAGAGGCTATGAGCAGTTCTTC. Its protein product is CASRGSGRGYEQFF.